This T cell receptor beta chain originates from a study of OX40 agonist ivuxolimab in advanced cancers. Study-level findings and limits: Doses of 0.1 to 3.0 mg/kg were accompanied by clonal expansion of CD4+ and CD8+ blood T cells by week 6. Expansion of clones was among the lowest in partial responders at 0.1-3.0 mg/kg. Averaging showed that CD8+ T cells had more expanded clones than CD4+ did.

This CDR3 region has 14 residues. CDR1 is SGHRS and CDR2 is YFSETQ in the germline V gene. Trimming cost V 4 bases and J 7 bases; bases outside gene matches: 7. This clone was picked up one time. Antigen unknown. Libraries were prepared by immunoSEQ multiplex PCR; TCRdb keeps only in-frame clonotypes and omits some of them. Altogether approximately 91,000 clones are present, more than 70% being singletons, with the ten largest covering roughly 4%. Prior autoimmune disease or systemic immunosuppression barred patients. The V gene is TRBV5-1, the J gene TRBJ2-2, with 7 bases lining up with TRBD2. The TCR comes from an adult with an advanced solid tumor such as melanoma, head and neck, liver or kidney cancer. The source material was CD4+ or CD8+ T cells sorted from blood, sampled in a trial of the OX40 agonist ivuxolimab. CDR3 sequence (DNA): TGCGCCAGCAGCGCTAGCGGTGTCGACGGGGAGCTGTTTTTT. It specifies CASSASGVDGELFF.